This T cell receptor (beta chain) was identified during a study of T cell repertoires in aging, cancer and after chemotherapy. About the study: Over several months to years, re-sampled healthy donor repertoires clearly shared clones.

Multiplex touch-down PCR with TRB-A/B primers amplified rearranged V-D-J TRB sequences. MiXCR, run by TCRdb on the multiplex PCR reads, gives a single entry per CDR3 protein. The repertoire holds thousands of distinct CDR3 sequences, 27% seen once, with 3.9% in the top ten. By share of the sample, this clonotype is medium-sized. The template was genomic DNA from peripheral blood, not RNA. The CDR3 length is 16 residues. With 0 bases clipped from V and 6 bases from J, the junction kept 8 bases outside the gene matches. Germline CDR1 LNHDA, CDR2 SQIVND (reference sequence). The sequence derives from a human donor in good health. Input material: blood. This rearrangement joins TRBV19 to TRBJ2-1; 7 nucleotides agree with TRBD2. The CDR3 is CASSIDPGLDANEQFF. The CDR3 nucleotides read TGTGCCAGTAGTATAGATCCAGGACTAGACGCCAATGAGCAGTTCTTC.